This T cell receptor beta chain comes out of a study of shared clonotypes between healthy human individuals. As handled by the study authors: Sequence data from immunoSEQ were junction-only and lacked quality scores; consequently, filtering differed. Generated by immunoSEQ multiplex PCR, the TCRdb table keeps only in-frame clones and is missing some. For V, J and clone size, that table is used; D and trimming come from the DNA. The sample yields about 2.1 million clones, around 93% seen once. General study results and limits: Clonotype sharing across a few donors was observed for about 4.8% of naive CD4 clonotypes. Sampling included only blood; tissue repertoires likely differ.

Details on this clone: Its antigen is unidentified.

The V gene's germline CDR1 is MDHEN and CDR2 SYDVKM. The CDR3 sequence is 14 residues long. Trimming took off 3 bases at V and 7 bases at J, with 13 bases between the two ends. Naive CD8 cells lacked CD45RO, underwent positive selection for CCR7 and left out terminally differentiated effector memory CD45RA+ cells. The sequence was obtained from a man younger than 35 in good health. Some clones in this sample may be carry-over from other donors' samples. The material sequenced was naive CD8+ T cells from PBMCs. V gene TRBV28 combines with J gene TRBJ1-5; a weak D match, TRBD1 (5 bases). The CDR3 here is CASSFGGVGQPQHF. CDR3 bases: TGTGCCAGCAGTTTCGGGGGGGTCGGCCAGCCCCAGCATTTT.